The entry that follows covers one T cell receptor beta chain sequence. Its antigen is unknown. Time point defined: week 47, end of study. With topical imiquimod, each dose of the vaccine consisted of 300 ug of mutant IDH1 20-mer peptide. This entry is derived from a study of a mutant IDH1 vaccine in newly diagnosed glioma. Study background: Onset of vaccination occurred 4-6 weeks following radiotherapy alone, or with temozolomide cycles. Treated patients, approximately 62% male and roughly 40% female, averaged roughly 43 years of age.

Sequencing was performed with immunoSEQ multiplex PCR; in TCRdb, only in-frame clones are kept and a portion is missing. The table includes around 26,000 clones, roughly 82% detected once. Findings and limits, study-wide: Changes in the top peripheral T cell clonotypes seemingly had no bearing on pseudoprogression.

Germline V gene sequence: CDR1 SGHVS, CDR2 FQNEAQ. The CDR3 runs 14 residues. Between the trimmed V and J ends, which lost 1 base and 7 bases, there was a span of 13 bases. V usage is TRBV7-8 and J usage is TRBJ1-2, with a tentative D call TRBD1 (5 bases). This TCR derives from a man aged 35 to 55 with glioma. Some clones in this sample may be carry-over from other donors' samples. Material: PBMCs, obtained from a glioma patient whose treatment included an IDH1 peptide vaccine. CDR3 nucleotide sequence: TGTGCCAGCAGCTTAGAGGGGTCATTTGGTGGCTACACCTTC. Residues: CASSLEGSFGGYTF.